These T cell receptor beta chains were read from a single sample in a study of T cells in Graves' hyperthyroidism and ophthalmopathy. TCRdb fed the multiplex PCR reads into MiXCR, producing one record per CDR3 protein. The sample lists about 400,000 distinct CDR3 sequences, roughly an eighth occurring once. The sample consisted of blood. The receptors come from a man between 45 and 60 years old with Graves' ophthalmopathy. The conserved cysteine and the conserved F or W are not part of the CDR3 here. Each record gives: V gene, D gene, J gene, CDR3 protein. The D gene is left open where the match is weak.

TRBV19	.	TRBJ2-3	ASSRYPGSTDTQY
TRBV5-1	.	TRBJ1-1	ASSSPVGRNTEAF
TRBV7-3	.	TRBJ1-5	ASSPTGGWGNQPQH
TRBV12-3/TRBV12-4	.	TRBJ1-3	ASSFWGSSGNTIY
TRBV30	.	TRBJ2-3	AWSVLATTDTQY
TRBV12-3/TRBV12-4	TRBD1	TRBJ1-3	ASSTKGGRGGNTIY
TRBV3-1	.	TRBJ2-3	ASSQGEGTQY
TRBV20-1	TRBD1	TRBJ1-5	SARTGVQPQH
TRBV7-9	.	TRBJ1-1	ASSLDRQGMRAF
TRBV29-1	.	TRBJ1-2	SAGGYNYGYT
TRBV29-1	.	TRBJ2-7	SVPGQGYEQY
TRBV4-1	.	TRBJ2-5	ASSQYSAGETQY
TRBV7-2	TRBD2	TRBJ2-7	ATRSGAYEQY
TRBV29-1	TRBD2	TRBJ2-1	SVEGVTLAESNEQF
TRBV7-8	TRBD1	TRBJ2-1	ASMQGALNEQF
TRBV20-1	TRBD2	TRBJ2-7	SGTSGRASYEQY
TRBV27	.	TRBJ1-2	ASSLSPEVNYGYT
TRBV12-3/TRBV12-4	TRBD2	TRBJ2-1	ASRVGGPRQF
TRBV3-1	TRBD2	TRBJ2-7	ASSKGLASYEQY
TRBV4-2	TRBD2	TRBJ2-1	ASSQVGLAAYNEQF
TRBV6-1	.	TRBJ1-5	ASSETSRAQH
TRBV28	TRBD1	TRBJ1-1	ASSRTGEIEAF
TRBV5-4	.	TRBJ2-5	ASSLEAAGETQY
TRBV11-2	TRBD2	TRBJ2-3	ASSLLSEVSGTDTQY
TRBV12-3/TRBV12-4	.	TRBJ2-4	ASRQGGSGSKIQY
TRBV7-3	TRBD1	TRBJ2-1	ASSLRGTGTNEQF
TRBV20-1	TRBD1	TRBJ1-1	SATRQGSDTEAF
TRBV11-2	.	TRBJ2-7	ASSWQTGAYEQY